These 4 T cell receptor beta chains were all obtained from the same sample, sequenced in a study of control samples from healthy donors and cancer patients. Data came from immunoSEQ multiplex PCR; TCRdb stores just in-frame clones and leaves some out. The table records about 18,000 clones, roughly 84% of them present only once. Source material: PBMCs. These receptor sequences come from an older woman with lung cancer.

The genes are TRBV2 and TRBJ2-2; a possible D gene is TRBD1 (6 bases). Trimming stripped 10 bases from V and 5 bases from J, with 11 bases between. CDR1 SNHLY and CDR2 FYNNEI come from the germline V gene. The CDR3 spans 12 residues. CDR3 sequence (DNA): TGTGCCACCCCAGGGGAAACCGGGGAGCTGTTTTTT. It is translated as CATPGETGELFF.

This clone is termed medium-sized. The chain employs TRBV11-2 and TRBJ2-7, with no clear D. The CDR3 loop spans 12 amino acids. Germline V gives CDR1 SGHAT, CDR2 FQNNGV. Deletions cut 6 bases from V and 5 bases from J, with 11 bases between. The CDR3 nucleotides are TGTGCCAGCAGGCTAGACGCCCACGAGCAGTACTTC. Amino acid sequence: CASRLDAHEQYF.

Turning to this clone: Other DNA sequences in this sample translate to the same CDR3. The chain is built from TRBV18 and TRBJ1-1; D is undetermined. This CDR3 spans 14 amino acids. From germline, CDR1 is KGHSH and CDR2 LQKENI. Trimming removed 2 bases at V and 4 bases at J, with 11 bases between. In DNA form, the CDR3 reads TGTGCCAGCTCACCATTAGGAGGAACCACTGAAGCTTTCTTT. Translated: CASSPLGGTTEAFF. Variable domain in full (rest from reference TRBV18 and TRBJ1-1): NAGVMQNPRHLVRRRGQEARLRCSPMKGHSHVYWYRQLPEEGLKFMVYLQKENIIDESGMPKERFSAEFPKEGPSILRIQQVVRGDSAAYFCASSPLGGTTEAFFGQGTRLTVV.

The rearrangement links TRBV11-3 to TRBJ1-6, with 7 bases identical to TRBD1. This CDR3 has 15 amino acids. The J segment lost 7 bases and the V segment lost 5 bases, leaving 8 bases of the junction unmatched. Germline loops: CDR1 SGHNT, CDR2 YENEEA. The CDR3 region has the DNA TGTGCCAGCAGCCCCTCGACAGGGACGAATTCACCCCTCCACTTT. Amino acid sequence: CASSPSTGTNSPLHF.